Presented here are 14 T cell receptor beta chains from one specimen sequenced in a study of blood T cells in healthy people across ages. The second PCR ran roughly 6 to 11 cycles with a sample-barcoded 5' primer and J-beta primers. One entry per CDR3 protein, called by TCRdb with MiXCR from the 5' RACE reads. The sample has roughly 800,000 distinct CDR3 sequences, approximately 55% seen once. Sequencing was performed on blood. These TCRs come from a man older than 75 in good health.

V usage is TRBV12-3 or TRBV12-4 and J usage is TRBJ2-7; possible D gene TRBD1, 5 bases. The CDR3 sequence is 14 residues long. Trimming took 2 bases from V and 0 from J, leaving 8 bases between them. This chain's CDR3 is CASSLNRNSYEQYF. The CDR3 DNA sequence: TGTGCCAGCAGTTTAAACAGGAACTCCTACGAGCAGTACTTC.

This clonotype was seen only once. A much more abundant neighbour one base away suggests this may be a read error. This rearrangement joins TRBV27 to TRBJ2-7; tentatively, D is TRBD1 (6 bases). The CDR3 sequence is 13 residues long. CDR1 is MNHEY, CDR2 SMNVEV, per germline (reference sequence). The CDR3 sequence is CASSRDTPYEQCF. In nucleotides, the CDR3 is TGTGCCAGCTCCCGGGACACTCCCTACGAGCAGTGCTTC.

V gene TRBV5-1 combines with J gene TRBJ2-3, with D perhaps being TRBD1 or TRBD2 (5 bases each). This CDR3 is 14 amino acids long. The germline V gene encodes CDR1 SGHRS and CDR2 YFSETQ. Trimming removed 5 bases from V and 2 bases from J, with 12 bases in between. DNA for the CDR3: TGCGCCAGCAGACCGGGACCGACCACAGATACGCAGTATTTT. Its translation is CASRPGPTTDTQYF.

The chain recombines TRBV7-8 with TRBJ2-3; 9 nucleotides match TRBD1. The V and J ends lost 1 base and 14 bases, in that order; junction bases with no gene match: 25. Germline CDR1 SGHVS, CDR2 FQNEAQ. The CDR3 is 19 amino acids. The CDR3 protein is CASSLGGEIRTGAHRYAYF. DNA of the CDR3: TGTGCCAGCAGCTTAGGGGGTGAAATACGGACAGGGGCCCACAGATACGCGTATTTT.

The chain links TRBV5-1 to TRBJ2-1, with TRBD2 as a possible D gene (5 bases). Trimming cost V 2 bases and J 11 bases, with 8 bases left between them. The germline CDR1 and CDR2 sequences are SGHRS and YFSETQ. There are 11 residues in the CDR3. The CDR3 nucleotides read TGCGCCAGCAGCTTAACCGGGAAGCAGTTCTTC. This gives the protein CASSLTGKQFF.

CDR3 bases: TGTGCCAGCAGCCGGACCTCCGGGGGTGGCGAGCAGTACTTC. Residues: CASSRTSGGGEQYF. This chain connects TRBV6-5 to TRBJ2-7; the D gene is possibly TRBD2 (6 bases). Trimming took 6 bases from V and 6 from J, leaving 18 bases between them. CDR1 MNHEY and CDR2 SVGAGI come from the germline V gene. The CDR3 sequence is 14 residues long.

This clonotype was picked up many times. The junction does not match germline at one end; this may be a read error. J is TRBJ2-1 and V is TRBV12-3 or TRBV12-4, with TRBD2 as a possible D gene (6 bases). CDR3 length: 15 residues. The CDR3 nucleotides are TGCGCCAGCAGCTTGGCGGGGAGCTCCTACAATGAGCAGTTCTTC. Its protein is CASSLAGSSYNEQFF.

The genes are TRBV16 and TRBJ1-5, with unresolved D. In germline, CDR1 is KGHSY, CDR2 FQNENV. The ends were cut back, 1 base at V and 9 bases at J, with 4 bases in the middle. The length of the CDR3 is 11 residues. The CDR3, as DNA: TGTGCCAGCAGCCAATGGGGGCCCCAGCATTTT. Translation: CASSQWGPQHF.

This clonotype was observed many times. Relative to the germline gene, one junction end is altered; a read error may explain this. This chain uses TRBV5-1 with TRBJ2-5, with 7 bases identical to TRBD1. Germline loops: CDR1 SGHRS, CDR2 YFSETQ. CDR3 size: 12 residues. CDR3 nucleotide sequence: TGTGCCAGCAGCTTGGACAGGGAGACCCAGTACTTC. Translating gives CASSLDRETQYF.

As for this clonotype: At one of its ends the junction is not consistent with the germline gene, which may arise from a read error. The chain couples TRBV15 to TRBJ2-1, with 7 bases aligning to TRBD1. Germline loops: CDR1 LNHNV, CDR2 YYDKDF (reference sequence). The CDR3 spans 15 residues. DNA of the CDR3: TGTACCACCAGCACAGGGGAATCCAACTACAATGAGCAGTTCTTC. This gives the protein CTTSTGESNYNEQFF.

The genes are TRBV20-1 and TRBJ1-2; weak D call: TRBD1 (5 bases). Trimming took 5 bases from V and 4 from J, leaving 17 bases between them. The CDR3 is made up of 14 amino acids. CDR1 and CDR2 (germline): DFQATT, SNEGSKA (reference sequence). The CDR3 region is CSAWDGKGSYGYTF. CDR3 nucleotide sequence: TGCAGTGCTTGGGACGGTAAAGGGTCCTATGGCTACACCTTC.

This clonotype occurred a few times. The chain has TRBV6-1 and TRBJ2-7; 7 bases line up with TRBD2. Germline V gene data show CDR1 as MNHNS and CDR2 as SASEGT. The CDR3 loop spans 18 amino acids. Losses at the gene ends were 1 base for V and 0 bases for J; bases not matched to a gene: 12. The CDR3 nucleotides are TGTGCCAGCAGTGAAGGCGCGTTTCTAGCGGTTCCCTCCTACGAGCAGTACTTC. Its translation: CASSEGAFLAVPSYEQYF.

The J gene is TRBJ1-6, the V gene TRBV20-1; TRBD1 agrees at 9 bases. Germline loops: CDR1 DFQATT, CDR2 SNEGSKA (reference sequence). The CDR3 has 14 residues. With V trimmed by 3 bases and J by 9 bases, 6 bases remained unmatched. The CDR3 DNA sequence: TGCAGTGCTAGGACAGGGGGGCAGGGTTCACCCCTCCACTTT. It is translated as CSARTGGQGSPLHF.

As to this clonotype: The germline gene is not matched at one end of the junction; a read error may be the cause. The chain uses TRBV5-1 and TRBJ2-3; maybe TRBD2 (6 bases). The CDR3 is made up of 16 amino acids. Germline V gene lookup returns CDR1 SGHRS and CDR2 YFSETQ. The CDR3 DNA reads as TGCGCCAGCAGCCCAGCGCAGACTAGTGGCACAGGTACGCAGTATTTT. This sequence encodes CASSPAQTSGTGTQYF.